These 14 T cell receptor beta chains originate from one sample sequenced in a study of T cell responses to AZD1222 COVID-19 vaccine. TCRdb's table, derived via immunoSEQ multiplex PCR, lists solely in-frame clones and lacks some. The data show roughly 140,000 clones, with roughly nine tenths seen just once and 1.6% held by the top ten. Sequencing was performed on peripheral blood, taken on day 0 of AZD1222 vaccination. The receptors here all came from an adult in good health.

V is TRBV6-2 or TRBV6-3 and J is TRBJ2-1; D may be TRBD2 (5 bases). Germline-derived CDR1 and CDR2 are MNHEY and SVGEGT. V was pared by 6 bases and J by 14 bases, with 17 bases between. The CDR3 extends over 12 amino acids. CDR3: CASSRKGTSEFF. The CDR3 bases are TGTGCCAGCAGCCGCAAGGGAACTAGTGAGTTCTTC.

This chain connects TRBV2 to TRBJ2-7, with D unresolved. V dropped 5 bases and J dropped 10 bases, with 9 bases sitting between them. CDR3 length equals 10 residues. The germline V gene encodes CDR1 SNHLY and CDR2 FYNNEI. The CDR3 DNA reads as TGTGCCAGCAGTAATACGGACCAGTACTTC. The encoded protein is CASSNTDQYF.

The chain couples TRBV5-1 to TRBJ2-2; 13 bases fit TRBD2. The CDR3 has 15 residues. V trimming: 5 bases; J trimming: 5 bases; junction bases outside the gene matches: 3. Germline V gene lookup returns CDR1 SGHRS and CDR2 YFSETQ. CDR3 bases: TGCGCCAGCAGAGTGACTAGCGGGAGGACCGGGGAGCTGTTTTTT. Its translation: CASRVTSGRTGELFF.

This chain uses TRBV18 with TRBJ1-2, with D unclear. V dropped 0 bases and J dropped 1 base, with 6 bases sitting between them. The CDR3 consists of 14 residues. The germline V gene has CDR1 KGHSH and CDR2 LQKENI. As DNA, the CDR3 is TGTGCCAGCTCACCACCGGGAAATAACTATGGCTACACCTTC. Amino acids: CASSPPGNNYGYTF.

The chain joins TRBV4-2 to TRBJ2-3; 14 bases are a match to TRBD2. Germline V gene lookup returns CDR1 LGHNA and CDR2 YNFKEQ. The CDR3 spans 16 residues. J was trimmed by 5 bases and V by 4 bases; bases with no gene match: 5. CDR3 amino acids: CASSPRLAGGRDTQYF. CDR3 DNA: TGTGCCAGCAGCCCCCGACTAGCGGGGGGGCGAGATACGCAGTATTTT.

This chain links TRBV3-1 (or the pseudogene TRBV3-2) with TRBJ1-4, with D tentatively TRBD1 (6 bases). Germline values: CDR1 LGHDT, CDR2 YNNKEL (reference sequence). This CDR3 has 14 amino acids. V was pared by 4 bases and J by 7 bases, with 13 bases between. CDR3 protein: CASSPTGFLEKLFF. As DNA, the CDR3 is TGTGCCAGCAGCCCCACAGGGTTCCTTGAAAAACTGTTTTTT.

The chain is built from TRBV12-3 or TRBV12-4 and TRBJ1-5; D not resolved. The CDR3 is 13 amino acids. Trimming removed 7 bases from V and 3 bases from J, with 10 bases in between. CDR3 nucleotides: TGTGCCAGCACTAGGTTAGTCAATCAGCCCCAGCATTTT. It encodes CASTRLVNQPQHF.

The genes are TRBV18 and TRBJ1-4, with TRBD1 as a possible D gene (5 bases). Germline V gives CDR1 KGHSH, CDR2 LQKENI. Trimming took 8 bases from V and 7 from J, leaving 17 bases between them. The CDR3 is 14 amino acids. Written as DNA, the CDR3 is TGTGCCAGCCAAAAGGGGTTCCACGGTGAAAAACTGTTTTTT. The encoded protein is CASQKGFHGEKLFF.

The CDR3 protein is CASSVNSGTLNTEAFF. CDR3 DNA sequence: TGTGCCAGCTCAGTAAATTCCGGGACGCTCAACACTGAAGCTTTCTTT. This chain joins TRBV18 and TRBJ1-1; weak D call: TRBD1 (5 bases). V gave up 5 bases and J gave up 2 bases, with 18 bases separating them. The CDR3 sequence is 16 residues long. Germline-derived CDR1 and CDR2 are KGHSH and LQKENI.

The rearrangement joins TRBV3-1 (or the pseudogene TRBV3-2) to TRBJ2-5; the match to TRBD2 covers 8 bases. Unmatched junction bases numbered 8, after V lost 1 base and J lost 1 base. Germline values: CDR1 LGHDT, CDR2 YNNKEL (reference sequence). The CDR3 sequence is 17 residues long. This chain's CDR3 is CASSQALAGRSQETQYF. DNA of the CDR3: TGTGCCAGCAGCCAAGCCCTAGCGGGCCGCTCCCAAGAGACCCAGTACTTC.

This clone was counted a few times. The CDR3 is CASSLSSGRGEQYF. The CDR3 DNA follows: TGTGCCAGCAGCCTTTCTAGCGGGAGAGGTGAGCAGTACTTC. The chain carries TRBV3-1 (or the pseudogene TRBV3-2) and TRBJ2-7; 10 bases are shared with TRBD2. CDR3 size: 14 residues. Germline CDR1 reads LGHDT; CDR2 reads YNNKEL (reference sequence). Losses at the gene ends were 4 bases for V and 7 bases for J; bases not matched to a gene: 7.

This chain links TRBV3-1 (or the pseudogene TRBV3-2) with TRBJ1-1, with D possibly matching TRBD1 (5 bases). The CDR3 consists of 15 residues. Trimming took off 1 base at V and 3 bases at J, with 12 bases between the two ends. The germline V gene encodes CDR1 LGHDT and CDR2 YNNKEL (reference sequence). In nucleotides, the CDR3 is TGTGCCAGCAGCCAAGGTGATCGGGGGGACACTGAAGCTTTCTTT. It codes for CASSQGDRGDTEAFF.

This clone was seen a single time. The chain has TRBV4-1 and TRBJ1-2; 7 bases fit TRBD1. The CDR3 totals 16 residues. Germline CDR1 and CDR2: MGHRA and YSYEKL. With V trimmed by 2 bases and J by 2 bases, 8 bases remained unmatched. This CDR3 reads CASSQYWTGPNYGYTF. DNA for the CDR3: TGCGCCAGCAGCCAATACTGGACAGGACCGAACTATGGCTACACCTTC.

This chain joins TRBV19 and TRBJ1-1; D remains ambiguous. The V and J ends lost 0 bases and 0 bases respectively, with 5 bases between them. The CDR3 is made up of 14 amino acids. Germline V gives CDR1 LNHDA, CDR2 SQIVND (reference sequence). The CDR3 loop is CASSIEPVNTEAFF. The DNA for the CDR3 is TGTGCCAGTAGTATAGAACCCGTGAACACTGAAGCTTTCTTT. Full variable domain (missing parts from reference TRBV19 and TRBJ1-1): DGGITQSPKYLFRKEGQNVTLSCEQNLNHDAMYWYRQDPGQGLRLIYYSQIVNDFQKGDIAEGYSVSREKKESFPLTVTSAQKNPTAFYLCASSIEPVNTEAFFGQGTRLTVV.